The present entry profiles one T cell receptor (beta chain) with its context. This entry belongs to a study of shared clonotypes between healthy human individuals. Only in-frame clones appear in the TCRdb table, and some are missing; sequencing was by immunoSEQ multiplex PCR. The sample has roughly 530,000 clones; approximately 95% are singletons. Everyone who donated was a Caucasian adult who lived in Nashville, Tennessee. This sequence originates from a woman aged 25 to 39 in good health. The source material was naive CD4+ T cells sorted from blood. The subset: CD45RA+ positively selected.

CDR3 region: CASSIRRNEAFF. In DNA form, the CDR3 reads TGTGCCAGCAGCATCCGACGGAATGAAGCTTTCTTT. The chain couples TRBV6-5 to TRBJ1-1; no firm D call. The CDR3 spans 12 residues. Germline V lookup: CDR1 MNHEY, CDR2 SVGAGI. Deletions cut 6 bases from V and 7 bases from J, with 12 bases between.